In this sample, the clone carrying this T cell receptor beta chain turned up many times. What it binds is unknown. The data originate from a study of post-analysis software for immune sequencing data. Across the study: Courses of disease covered relapsing-remitting, secondary progressive and progressive-relapsing multiple sclerosis. Findings and caveats of the study: The five TRBV segments detected at higher frequency in patients than in controls included TRBV5-6, TRBV5-1 and TRBV20-1. F measure grouped same-batch samples tightly together. Patients with multiple sclerosis recorded significantly lower normalized Chao1 diversity than controls, the study found.

cDNA libraries of TCR beta carried unique molecular identifiers. Each CDR3 protein is one row after TCRdb ran MiXCR on the PCR reads. The table includes about 200,000 distinct CDR3 sequences, approximately 29% detected once. Per the germline V gene, CDR1 is KGHSH and CDR2 is LQKENI. The CDR3 is 12 amino acids. V was trimmed by 2 bases and J by 3 bases, leaving 4 bases between them. The rearrangement uses TRBV18 and TRBJ2-5, with D uncertain. Sequenced input: blood. The origin of this receptor is a girl aged 2-17 years with multiple sclerosis. CDR3: CASSPVKETQYF. The CDR3 region has the DNA TGTGCCAGCTCACCAGTTAAAGAGACCCAGTACTTC.